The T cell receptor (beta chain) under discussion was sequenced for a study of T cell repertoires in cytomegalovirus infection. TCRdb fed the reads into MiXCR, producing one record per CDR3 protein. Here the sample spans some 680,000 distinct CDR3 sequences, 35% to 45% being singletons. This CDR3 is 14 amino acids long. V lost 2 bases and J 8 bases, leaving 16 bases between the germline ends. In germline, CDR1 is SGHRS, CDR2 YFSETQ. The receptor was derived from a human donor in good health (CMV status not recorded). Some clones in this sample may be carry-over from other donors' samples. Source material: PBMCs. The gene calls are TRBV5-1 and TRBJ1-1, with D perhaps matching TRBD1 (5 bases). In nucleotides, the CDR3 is TGCGCCAGCAGCTTTTTTCCAGGGAGTCCCGAAGCTTTCTTT. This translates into CASSFFPGSPEAFF.